The 14 T cell receptor beta chains below all came from one sample that was sequenced in a study of cytomegalovirus exposure and HLA in healthy donors. PCR employed 60 Vbeta and 13 Jbeta primers. Repertoires were generated with immunoSEQ multiplex PCR, while TCRdb's copy carries only in-frame clones and drops some. This sample has tens of thousands of clones; about 84% occur once, and the top ten carry 1.6%. Sequenced sample: PBMCs. The receptor set was obtained from a man aged 30 to 45 in good health and CMV-seronegative.

Concerning this clone itself: Other DNA variants within this sample encode the same CDR3. The chain is built from TRBV18 and TRBJ2-7; 9 bases are shared with TRBD1. CDR3 size: 15 residues. Germline values: CDR1 KGHSH, CDR2 LQKENI. V dropped 3 bases and J dropped 4; count of bases not matched to a gene: 7. In nucleotides, the CDR3 is TGTGCCAGCTCACCCCCCGGGACAGGGAGTTACGAGCAGTACTTC. Protein sequence: CASSPPGTGSYEQYF.

CDR3 DNA: TGTGCCACCAGCAGAGGACTAGACACAGATACGCAGTATTTT. It encodes CATSRGLDTDTQYF. The chain recombines TRBV15 with TRBJ2-3; TRBD2 might be the D (6 bases). CDR3 length equals 14 residues. The germline V and J ends were trimmed by 1 base and 2 bases, with 7 bases remaining between them. Looked up from germline, CDR1 is LNHNV and CDR2 is YYDKDF (reference sequence).

The chain employs TRBV27 and TRBJ1-4; 8 bases are shared with TRBD1. Germline CDR1 reads MNHEY; CDR2 reads SMNVEV (reference sequence). Trimming removed 5 bases from V and 7 bases from J; junction bases left unmatched: 12. There are 16 residues in the CDR3. The DNA for the CDR3 is TGTGCCAGCAGTCTATGGACAGGGAAACCCGGTGAAAAACTGTTTTTT. This gives the protein CASSLWTGKPGEKLFF.

This clone has more than one count but fewer than ten. The chain recombines TRBV5-1 with TRBJ2-7; no reliable D call. The V end lost 5 bases, the J end lost 3 bases, and 6 bases lay between the germline ends. CDR3 length: 11 amino acids. Germline assignment: CDR1 SGHRS and CDR2 YFSETQ. The CDR3 DNA sequence: TGCGCCAGCAGATCCGGCTACGAGCAGTACTTC. Its protein is CASRSGYEQYF.

This sequence joins TRBV30 and TRBJ1-2; possible D gene TRBD1, 6 bases. The CDR3 has 12 residues. V lost 2 bases, J lost 8 bases, and 12 bases lay in between. Germline V gene sequence: CDR1 GTSNPN, CDR2 SVGIG (reference sequence). This CDR3 reads CAWSPTGSGYTF. In nucleotides, the CDR3 is TGTGCCTGGAGTCCCACAGGGTCGGGCTACACCTTC.

CDR3: CASSERQSPYSNQPQHF. The CDR3 nucleotides read TGTGCCAGCAGCGAACGACAGTCCCCTTATAGCAATCAGCCCCAGCATTTT. The chain has TRBV28 and TRBJ1-5; possible D gene TRBD1, 5 bases. V was cut by 6 bases and J by 0 bases, with 18 bases left in between. The CDR3 is made up of 17 amino acids. Germline-derived CDR1 and CDR2 are MDHEN and SYDVKM. Full variable domain (missing parts from reference TRBV28 and TRBJ1-5): DVKVTQSSRYLVKRTGEKVFLECVQDMDHENMFWYRQDPGLGLRLIYFSYDVKMKEKGDIPEGYSVSREKKERFSLILESASTNQTSMYLCASSERQSPYSNQPQHFGDGTRLSIL.

V is TRBV19 and J is TRBJ1-4; possible D gene TRBD1, 6 bases. V lost 6 bases and J lost 6, with 17 bases in between. The CDR3 runs 15 residues. From germline, CDR1 is LNHDA and CDR2 SQIVND (reference sequence). The CDR3 is CASSKIRDTDEKLFF. In DNA form, the CDR3 reads TGTGCCAGTAGCAAGATCCGGGACACCGATGAAAAACTGTTTTTT.

This clone was seen just once. The genes are TRBV29-1 and TRBJ2-1; perhaps TRBD1 as D (6 bases). This CDR3 comprises 15 residues. Deletions cut 7 bases from V and 3 bases from J, with 19 bases between. Germline values: CDR1 SQVTM, CDR2 ANQGSEA. CDR3 sequence reads: CSASSGATNYNEQFF. CDR3 bases: TGCAGCGCCAGCTCAGGGGCCACAAACTACAATGAGCAGTTCTTC.

This chain connects TRBV5-1 to TRBJ1-1; no clear D. V was shortened by 4 bases and J by 1 base, with 8 bases between the two germline ends. Germline V CDR1 and CDR2: SGHRS, YFSETQ. The CDR3 consists of 13 residues. CDR3 coding DNA: TGCGCCAGCAGCCATACAACGAACACTGAAGCTTTCTTT. Translation: CASSHTTNTEAFF.

A single count supports this clone. This rearrangement joins TRBV6-1 to TRBJ2-2; 7 bases are a match to TRBD1. Germline V gene lookup returns CDR1 MNHNS and CDR2 SASEGT. Trimming took 7 bases from V and 0 from J; bases not matched to a gene: 5. This CDR3 contains 15 residues. CDR3 sequence reads: CASITGTANTGELFF. CDR3 sequence (DNA): TGTGCCAGCATCACCGGGACAGCGAACACCGGGGAGCTGTTTTTT.

V usage is TRBV5-4 and J usage is TRBJ2-1; D gene unclear. This CDR3 is built from 16 residues. The V gene's germline CDR1 is SGHNT and CDR2 YYREEE (reference sequence). V lost 4 bases and J 0 bases, leaving 14 bases between the germline ends. CDR3 bases: TGTGCCAGCAGCCCCATGGCCGCCCCCTCCTACAATGAGCAGTTCTTC. The encoded protein is CASSPMAAPSYNEQFF.

The CDR3 here is CASSLTRPGGNQPQHF. The DNA of the CDR3 is TGTGCCAGCAGCTTAACAAGACCAGGGGGGAATCAGCCCCAGCATTTT. J is TRBJ1-5 and V is TRBV7-2, with 7 positions matching TRBD1. CDR3 length: 16 residues. Germline CDR1 SGHTA, CDR2 FQGNSA. V shed 2 bases and J 4 bases; nucleotides not matched to a gene: 8.

J is TRBJ2-5 and V is TRBV18; TRBD1 matches 9 bases. The junction had 9 bases not matched to a gene; V was cut back by 3 bases and J by 4 bases. The CDR3 is 16 amino acids. Looked up from germline, CDR1 is KGHSH and CDR2 is LQKENI. CDR3 coding DNA: TGTGCCAGCTCACCCCCCGGGACAGGGTTTGGAGAGACCCAGTACTTC. Residues: CASSPPGTGFGETQYF.

The chain recombines TRBV30 with TRBJ1-2, with unresolved D. Trimming cost V 7 bases and J 3 bases, with 15 bases left between them. Looked up from germline, CDR1 is GTSNPN and CDR2 is SVGIG (reference sequence). The CDR3 contains 13 residues. CDR3 in DNA: TGTGCCTTTAGACCCCGGAGGGACTATGGCTACACCTTC. Its translation: CAFRPRRDYGYTF.